This T cell receptor (beta chain) was captured in a study of blood T cell repertoires in COVID-19. Study details: Acute-phase and convalescent COVID-19 samples originated in the United States, Italy and Spain.

Those enrolled, adults aged roughly 18 to 89 years, came from about two dozen US areas. The sample holds a few counts of this clone. Sequencing was performed with immunoSEQ multiplex PCR; in TCRdb, only in-frame clones are kept and a portion is missing. Of 270,000 or so clones in the sample, around 90% are singletons; the top ten hold about 2.3%. The trim removed 6 bases at V and 3 bases at J, leaving 5 bases unmatched. Germline CDR1 reads SNHLY; CDR2 reads FYNNEI. The CDR3 runs 13 residues. The rearrangement joins TRBV2 to TRBJ2-7, with TRBD2 matching over 7 bases. This TCR was sampled from a middle-aged woman with acute COVID-19. Sequencing was done on a sample of PBMCs or T cells enriched from blood (not recorded which). The DNA for the CDR3 is TGTGCCAGCAGCACCGGGACTAACTACGAGCAGTACTTC. It codes for CASSTGTNYEQYF.